The 20 T cell receptor beta chains given below trace back to one sample, sequenced in a study of cytomegalovirus exposure and HLA in healthy donors. Assay: immunoSEQ multiplex PCR; the TCRdb copy retains only in-frame clones and omits some. The profile shows about 130,000 clones, roughly 87% of them singletons. The sequencing input was PBMCs. The source of these receptors is a woman between 18 and 29 years old in good health and CMV-seropositive.

V is TRBV19 and J is TRBJ1-2; D unclear. CDR1 LNHDA and CDR2 SQIVND come from the germline V gene (reference sequence). The CDR3 contains 15 residues. V gave up 7 bases and J gave up 0 bases, with 15 bases separating them. The CDR3 here is CASILGTATNYGYTF. As DNA, the CDR3 is TGTGCCAGTATACTGGGCACAGCTACTAACTATGGCTACACCTTC.

The chain has TRBV5-1 and TRBJ2-3; no definite D call. CDR3 length equals 12 residues. V was clipped by 0 bases and J by 5 bases, with 4 bases between them. Germline CDR1 is SGHRS and CDR2 is YFSETQ. This CDR3 is CASSLVVDTQYF. CDR3 nucleotides: TGCGCCAGCAGCTTGGTCGTAGATACGCAGTATTTT.

V is TRBV7-2 and J is TRBJ1-2, with 7 bases matching TRBD1. Germline lookup yields CDR1 SGHTA and CDR2 FQGNSA. The CDR3 has 15 amino acids. V dropped 5 bases and J dropped 6; count of bases not matched to a gene: 12. This CDR3 reads CASSPRTTGTDGYTF. The CDR3 nucleotides are TGTGCCAGCAGCCCACGAACGACAGGGACGGATGGCTACACCTTC. Full variable domain (rest looked up from reference TRBV7-2 and TRBJ1-2): GAGVSQSPSNKVTEKGKDVELRCDPISGHTALYWYRQSLGQGLEFLIYFQGNSAPDKSGLPSDRFSAERTGGSVSTLTIQRTQQEDSAVYLCASSPRTTGTDGYTFGSGTRLTVV.

V usage is TRBV28 and J usage is TRBJ1-1; TRBD1 matches 9 bases. With V trimmed by 5 bases and J by 6 bases, 7 bases remained unmatched. Germline CDR1 MDHEN, CDR2 SYDVKM. The CDR3 totals 14 residues. The CDR3 reads CASSRGQGGAEAFF. In nucleotides, the CDR3 is TGTGCCAGCAGTCGGGGACAGGGTGGCGCTGAAGCTTTCTTT.

The J gene is TRBJ2-7, the V gene TRBV11-3, with a tentative D call TRBD2 (6 bases). Trimming removed 3 bases from V and 1 base from J, with 7 bases in between. This CDR3 has 13 residues. Germline V gene sequence: CDR1 SGHNT, CDR2 YENEEA. CDR3 nucleotide sequence: TGTGCCAGCAGCTTCGGGACTTCCTACGAGCAGTACTTC. Its protein is CASSFGTSYEQYF.

V gene TRBV6-5 combines with J gene TRBJ2-7; D may be TRBD1 (5 bases). The CDR3 runs 15 residues. Trimming left V 0 bases short and J 5 bases short, with 14 bases between. Germline V gene lookup returns CDR1 MNHEY and CDR2 SVGAGI. The CDR3 loop is CASSYSGRVADEQYF. The CDR3 bases are TGTGCCAGCAGTTACTCAGGCAGGGTAGCTGACGAGCAGTACTTC.

The J gene is TRBJ2-3, the V gene TRBV9; 8 nucleotides agree with TRBD1. CDR3 length: 15 amino acids. V was clipped by 0 bases and J by 3 bases; unmatched bases: 3. Looked up from germline, CDR1 is SGDLS and CDR2 is YYNGEE. The CDR3, as DNA: TGTGCCAGCAGCGTAGGTACAGGGGGAACAGATACGCAGTATTTT. It encodes CASSVGTGGTDTQYF.

A single count supports this clone. This chain uses TRBV28 with TRBJ2-7; TRBD2 is a possible D gene (7 bases). Trimming took 6 bases from V and 2 from J, leaving 14 bases between them. CDR3 size: 14 residues. Germline loops: CDR1 MDHEN, CDR2 SYDVKM. The CDR3 DNA is TGTGCCAGCAGCCCTGGGGGGGCCACCTACGAGCAGTACTTC. Residues: CASSPGGATYEQYF.

CDR3 amino acids: CAWSVWSYGYTF. In DNA, the CDR3 is TGTGCCTGGAGTGTTTGGAGCTATGGCTACACCTTC. The chain combines TRBV30 with TRBJ1-2; D is undetermined. CDR1 and CDR2 (germline): GTSNPN, SVGIG (reference sequence). The CDR3 is 12 amino acids. V was pared by 0 bases and J by 4 bases, with 6 bases between.

The chain combines TRBV27 with TRBJ1-2; TRBD1 is a possible D gene (5 bases). Germline assignment: CDR1 MNHEY and CDR2 SMNVEV (reference sequence). Trimming left V 0 bases short and J 10 bases short, with 21 bases between. The CDR3 has 16 residues. The CDR3 region is CASSLSRTGGGSLYTF. The CDR3 nucleotides are TGTGCCAGCAGTTTATCGAGGACGGGGGGTGGCAGCCTCTACACCTTC.

V gene TRBV7-9 combines with J gene TRBJ1-1; D remains ambiguous. The CDR3 runs to 12 residues. The ends were cut back, 1 base at V and 7 bases at J, with 7 bases in the middle. Per the germline V gene, CDR1 is SEHNR and CDR2 is FQNEAQ (reference sequence). DNA for the CDR3: TGTGCCAGCAGCTTAGGAGGAGGTGAAGCTTTCTTT. Amino acids: CASSLGGGEAFF.

The chain carries TRBV6-1 and TRBJ2-5; TRBD2 matches at 7 bases. The length of the CDR3 is 13 residues. Germline assignment: CDR1 MNHNS and CDR2 SASEGT. The ends lost 8 bases at V and 1 base at J; junction bases unmatched: 4. The CDR3 protein is CASRDYVQETQYF. DNA for the CDR3: TGTGCCAGCCGGGACTACGTCCAAGAGACCCAGTACTTC.

V usage is TRBV23-1 and J usage is TRBJ1-2, with 9 bases that match TRBD1. TRBV23-1 is an open reading frame, and its role is uncertain. V gave up 0 bases and J gave up 6 bases; unmatched junction bases: 5. The CDR3 is 15 residues long. The DNA for the CDR3 is TGCGCCAGCAGTCAATCTTCCACAGGGGGCAATGGCTACACCTTC. This encodes CASSQSSTGGNGYTF.

This clone appeared once. V usage is TRBV15 and J usage is TRBJ1-5; D is possibly TRBD1 (5 bases). This CDR3 spans 15 amino acids. Germline CDR1 reads LNHNV; CDR2 reads YYDKDF (reference sequence). Trimming pared 0 bases from V and 7 bases from J, leaving 13 bases between. CDR3 bases: TGTGCCACCAGCAGAGAGCTCAGGGATTCGCAGCCCCAGCATTTT. This encodes CATSRELRDSQPQHF.

V is TRBV28 and J is TRBJ1-5; 10 nucleotides agree with TRBD1. The J segment lost 2 bases and the V segment lost 4 bases, leaving 5 bases of the junction unmatched. The germline V gene encodes CDR1 MDHEN and CDR2 SYDVKM. The CDR3 is 16 amino acids. The CDR3 DNA sequence: TGTGCCAGCAGTTCACTAGGACAGGGGGGCAATCAGCCCCAGCATTTT. Translated: CASSSLGQGGNQPQHF.

This clone was seen just once. The chain recombines TRBV11-2 with TRBJ2-7; a weak D match, TRBD2 (6 bases). Germline lookup yields CDR1 SGHAT and CDR2 FQNNGV. CDR3 length equals 14 residues. V was pared by 1 base and J by 5 bases, with 12 bases between. Here the CDR3 reads CASSLGVREDEQYF. The CDR3 DNA follows: TGTGCCAGCAGCTTAGGTGTCAGGGAGGACGAGCAGTACTTC.

The chain is built from TRBV5-4 and TRBJ2-2; 12 bases are a match to TRBD2. Germline CDR1 reads SGHNT; CDR2 reads YYREEE (reference sequence). V was clipped by 4 bases and J by 4 bases; unmatched bases: 2. This CDR3 is built from 15 residues. CDR3 sequence (DNA): TGTGCCAGCAGCCTGACTAGCGGGGGCACCGGGGAGCTGTTTTTT. Amino acids: CASSLTSGGTGELFF.

On this clone itself: Other DNA sequences in this specimen translate into the identical CDR3. The chain couples TRBV27 to TRBJ1-1; D remains unclear. Germline assignment: CDR1 MNHEY and CDR2 SMNVEV (reference sequence). CDR3 length: 13 residues. V was shortened by 3 bases and J by 1 base, with 6 bases between the two germline ends. As DNA, the CDR3 is TGTGCCAGCAGTTTGGGAGGGAACACTGAAGCTTTCTTT. As protein: CASSLGGNTEAFF.

V usage is TRBV6-5 and J usage is TRBJ2-1, with TRBD2 as a possible D gene (6 bases). Germline CDR1 MNHEY, CDR2 SVGAGI. The CDR3 runs 12 residues. Trimming left V 2 bases short and J 7 bases short, with 6 bases between. The CDR3 bases are TGTGCCAGCAGTTACGGAGGGAATGAGCAGTTCTTC. Its translation: CASSYGGNEQFF.

The V gene is TRBV4-1, the J gene TRBJ1-1, with D maybe TRBD1 (5 bases). The CDR3 totals 15 residues. Germline CDR1 and CDR2: MGHRA and YSYEKL. Between the trimmed V and J ends, which lost 1 base and 0 bases, there was a span of 9 bases. CDR3 sequence: CASSQGGEMNTEAFF. The CDR3 DNA reads TGCGCCAGCAGCCAAGGGGGGGAAATGAACACTGAAGCTTTCTTT.